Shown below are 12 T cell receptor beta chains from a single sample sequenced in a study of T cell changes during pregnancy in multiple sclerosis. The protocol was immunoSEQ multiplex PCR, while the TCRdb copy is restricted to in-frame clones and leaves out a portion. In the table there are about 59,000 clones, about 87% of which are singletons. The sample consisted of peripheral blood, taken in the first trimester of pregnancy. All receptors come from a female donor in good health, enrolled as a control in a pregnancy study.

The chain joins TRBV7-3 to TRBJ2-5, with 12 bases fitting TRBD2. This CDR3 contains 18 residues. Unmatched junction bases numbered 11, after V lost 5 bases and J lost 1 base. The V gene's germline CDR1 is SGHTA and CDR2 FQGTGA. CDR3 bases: TGTGCCAGCAGCCCGGATGAGCTAGCGGGGGGGCTCCAAGAGACCCAGTACTTC. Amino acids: CASSPDELAGGLQETQYF.

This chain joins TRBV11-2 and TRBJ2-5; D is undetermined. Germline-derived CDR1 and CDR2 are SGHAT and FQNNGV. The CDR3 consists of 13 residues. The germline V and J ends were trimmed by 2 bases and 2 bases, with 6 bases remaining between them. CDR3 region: CASSLSVQETQYF. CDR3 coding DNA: TGTGCCAGCAGCTTATCGGTTCAAGAGACCCAGTACTTC.

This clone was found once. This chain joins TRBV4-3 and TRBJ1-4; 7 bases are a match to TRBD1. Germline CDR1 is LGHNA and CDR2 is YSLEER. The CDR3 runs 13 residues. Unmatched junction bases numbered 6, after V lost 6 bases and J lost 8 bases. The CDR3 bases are TGCGCCAGCAGAGACAGGGCTGAGGAAAAACTGTTTTTT. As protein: CASRDRAEEKLFF.

CDR3 amino acids: CASGEQGAKNEQYF. CDR3 sequence (DNA): TGTGCTAGTGGTGAGCAGGGGGCGAAAAACGAGCAGTACTTC. V usage is TRBV12-5 and J usage is TRBJ2-7; 8 bases match TRBD1. J was trimmed by 5 bases and V by 5 bases; bases with no gene match: 8. Per germline, CDR1 LGHNT and CDR2 FRNRAP. CDR3 length: 14 residues.

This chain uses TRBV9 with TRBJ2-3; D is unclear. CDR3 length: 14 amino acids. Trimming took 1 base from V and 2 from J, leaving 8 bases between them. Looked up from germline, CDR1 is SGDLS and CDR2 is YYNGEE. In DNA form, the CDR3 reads TGTGCCAGCAGCGTATCCGGGTCCACAGATACGCAGTATTTT. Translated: CASSVSGSTDTQYF.

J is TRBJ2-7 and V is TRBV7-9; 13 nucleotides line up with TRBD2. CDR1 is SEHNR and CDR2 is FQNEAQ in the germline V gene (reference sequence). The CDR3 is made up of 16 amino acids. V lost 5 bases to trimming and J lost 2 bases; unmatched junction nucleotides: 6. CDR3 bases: TGTGCCAGCAGCACAGAACTAGCGGGGGGGACCTACGAGCAGTACTTC. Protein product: CASSTELAGGTYEQYF.

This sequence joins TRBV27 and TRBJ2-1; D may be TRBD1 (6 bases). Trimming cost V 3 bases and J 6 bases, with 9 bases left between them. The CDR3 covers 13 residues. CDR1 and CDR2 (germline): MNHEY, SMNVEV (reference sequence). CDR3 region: CASSFQQGNEQFF. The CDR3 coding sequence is TGTGCCAGCAGTTTCCAACAGGGCAATGAGCAGTTCTTC.

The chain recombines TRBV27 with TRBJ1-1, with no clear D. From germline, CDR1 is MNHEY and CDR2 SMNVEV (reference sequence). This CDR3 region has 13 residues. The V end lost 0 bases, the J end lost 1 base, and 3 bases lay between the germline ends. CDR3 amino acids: CASSLSKNTEAFF. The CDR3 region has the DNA TGTGCCAGCAGTTTATCCAAGAACACTGAAGCTTTCTTT.

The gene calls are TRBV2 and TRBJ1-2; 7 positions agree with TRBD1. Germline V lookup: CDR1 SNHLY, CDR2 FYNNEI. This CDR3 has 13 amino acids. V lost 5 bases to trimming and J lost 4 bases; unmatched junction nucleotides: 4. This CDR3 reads CASSTDRSYGYTF. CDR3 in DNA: TGTGCCAGCAGTACGGACAGGTCCTATGGCTACACCTTC. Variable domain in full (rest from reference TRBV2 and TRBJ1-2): EPEVTQTPSHQVTQMGQEVILRCVPISNHLYFYWYRQILGQKVEFLVSFYNNEISEKSEIFDDQFSVERPDGSNFTLKIRSTKLEDSAMYFCASSTDRSYGYTFGSGTRLTVV.

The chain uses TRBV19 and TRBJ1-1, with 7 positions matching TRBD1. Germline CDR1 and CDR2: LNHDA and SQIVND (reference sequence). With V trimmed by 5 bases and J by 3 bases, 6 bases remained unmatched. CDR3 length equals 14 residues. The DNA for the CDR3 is TGTGCCAGTAGTGCCACAGGGGCTTACACTGAAGCTTTCTTT. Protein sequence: CASSATGAYTEAFF.

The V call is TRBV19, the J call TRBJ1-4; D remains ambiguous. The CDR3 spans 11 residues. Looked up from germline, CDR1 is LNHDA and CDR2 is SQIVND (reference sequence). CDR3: CIVEGWEKLFF. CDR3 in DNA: TGTATAGTCGAGGGTTGGGAAAAACTGTTTTTT.

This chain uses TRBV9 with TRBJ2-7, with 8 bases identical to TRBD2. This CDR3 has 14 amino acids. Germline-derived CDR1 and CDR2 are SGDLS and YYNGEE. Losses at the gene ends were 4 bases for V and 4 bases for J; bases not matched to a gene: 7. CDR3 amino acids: CASSSAGDPYEQYF. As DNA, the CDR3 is TGTGCCAGCAGCTCAGCGGGGGACCCTTACGAGCAGTACTTC.